Reported below is one T cell receptor (beta chain). TCRdb keeps only in-frame clones here, not all; method: immunoSEQ multiplex PCR. Of millions of clones in the sample, over 90% were seen once. The data belong to a study of shared clonotypes between healthy human individuals. The CDR3 spans 15 residues. V was cut by 3 bases and J by 2 bases, with 14 bases left in between. The germline gives CDR1 MGHRA, CDR2 YSYEKL. This rearrangement joins TRBV4-1 to TRBJ2-7; possibly TRBD1 for D (5 bases). Material for sequencing was naive CD4+ T cells from PBMCs. Stated subset: CD45RA+ positively selected. This TCR came from a man in his late teens or twenties in good health. Some clones in this sample may be carry-over from other donors' samples. The DNA for the CDR3 is TGCGCCAGCAGCCAGGGCAACAGGAGTACCTACGAGCAGTACTTC. It codes for CASSQGNRSTYEQYF.